The 11 T cell receptor beta chains listed next were all sequenced from one sample in a study of fetal regulatory T cell absence and autoimmunity. Produced via immunoSEQ multiplex PCR; TCRdb's table is partial and in-frame only. The table records 95,000 to 100,000 clones, about two thirds of them present only once. Sequencing was performed on pancreas tissue. These receptors originate from a male donor with IPEX syndrome.

This clone was picked up a small number of times. This chain connects TRBV7-6 to TRBJ1-5, with 7 bases matching TRBD1. The length of the CDR3 is 15 residues. The germline CDR1 and CDR2 sequences are SGHVS and FNYEAQ. The V and J ends lost 5 bases and 1 base, in that order; junction bases with no gene match: 5. DNA for the CDR3: TGTGCCAGCAGCCCCAGGGGGTACAGCAATCAGCCCCAGCATTTT. Its protein is CASSPRGYSNQPQHF.

The chain is built from TRBV2 and TRBJ2-1, with D possibly matching TRBD1 (5 bases). The germline gives CDR1 SNHLY, CDR2 FYNNEI. V was shortened by 2 bases and J by 3 bases, with 11 bases between the two germline ends. The CDR3 runs to 15 residues. The CDR3 loop is CASSERGSSYNEQFF. CDR3 coding DNA: TGTGCCAGCAGTGAAAGGGGCTCGAGCTACAATGAGCAGTTCTTC.

This clone was counted between two and nine times. This rearrangement joins TRBV12-5 to TRBJ1-6, with no clear D. Trimming removed 1 base from V and 0 bases from J, with 1 base in between. CDR3 size: 14 residues. Germline V gene data show CDR1 as LGHNT and CDR2 as FRNRAP. For the CDR3, the DNA is TGTGCTAGTGGTTTGGGCTCCTATAATTCACCCCTCCACTTT. Amino acids: CASGLGSYNSPLHF.

In nucleotides, the CDR3 is TGTGCCAGCTCACCACGGCCAGACAGTTACGAGCAGTACTTC. Translated, it gives CASSPRPDSYEQYF. The V call is TRBV18, the J call TRBJ2-7, with TRBD1 as a possible D gene (5 bases). Germline CDR1 reads KGHSH; CDR2 reads LQKENI. The CDR3 totals 14 residues. V lost 1 base to trimming and J lost 4 bases, with 11 bases between them.

The chain uses TRBV5-1 and TRBJ1-2, with a weak D call TRBD1 (6 bases). With 5 bases removed from V and 4 bases from J, the gap between germline ends came to 12 bases. The CDR3 is 13 amino acids. Germline V CDR1 and CDR2: SGHRS, YFSETQ. The CDR3 is CASSPGTFYGYTF. CDR3 nucleotides: TGCGCCAGCAGTCCCGGGACATTCTATGGCTACACCTTC.

This clone was seen a few times. V usage is TRBV30 and J usage is TRBJ1-3; D gene uncertain. V was trimmed by 3 bases and J by 3 bases, leaving 3 bases between them. Germline CDR1 and CDR2: GTSNPN and SVGIG (reference sequence). The length of the CDR3 is 11 residues. CDR3 sequence (DNA): TGTGCCTGGAGGGATGGAAACACCATATATTTT. Protein product: CAWRDGNTIYF.

The chain couples TRBV7-9 to TRBJ2-1; 9 nucleotides match TRBD1. Per the germline V gene, CDR1 is SEHNR and CDR2 is FQNEAQ (reference sequence). This CDR3 comprises 13 residues. The trim removed 5 bases at V and 6 bases at J, leaving 2 bases unmatched. The chain's CDR3 is CASSEGQGNEQFF. The CDR3 DNA sequence: TGTGCCAGCAGCGAGGGACAGGGCAATGAGCAGTTCTTC.

This clone was recorded once. This sequence joins TRBV7-9 and TRBJ2-7; possible D gene TRBD2, 5 bases. Deletions cut 2 bases from V and 5 bases from J, with 7 bases between. The CDR3 covers 12 residues. Looked up from germline, CDR1 is SEHNR and CDR2 is FQNEAQ (reference sequence). The CDR3 DNA follows: TGTGCCAGCAGCTTATCGGGGAACGAGCAGTACTTC. This translates into CASSLSGNEQYF.

This clone was seen a handful of times. The CDR3 nucleotides read TGTGCCTGGGGCAGGGGCAGGGGCACTGAAGCTTTCTTT. Its protein product is CAWGRGRGTEAFF. The chain recombines TRBV30 with TRBJ1-1, with D perhaps TRBD1 (6 bases). The CDR3 totals 13 residues. Trimming pared 5 bases from V and 4 bases from J, leaving 14 bases between. The germline gives CDR1 GTSNPN, CDR2 SVGIG (reference sequence).

The V gene is TRBV4-1, the J gene TRBJ1-1; TRBD1 matches 9 bases. After removal of 4 bases from V and 4 bases from J, the junction contained 4 bases not matched to a gene. Looked up from germline, CDR1 is MGHRA and CDR2 is YSYEKL. The CDR3 contains 14 residues. The CDR3 region is CASSLDRGSTEAFF. CDR3 coding DNA: TGCGCCAGCAGCCTAGACAGGGGGAGCACTGAAGCTTTCTTT.

This clone was seen only a few times. At one of its ends the junction is not consistent with the germline gene, which may arise from a read error. V usage is TRBV6-9 and J usage is TRBJ1-1; TRBD1 matches 7 bases. This CDR3 is built from 13 residues. The germline CDR1 and CDR2 sequences are MNHGY and SVAAGI. The CDR3 region is CASRPTGNPEAFF. The CDR3 DNA follows: TGTGCCAGCAGGCCGACAGGGAACCCTGAAGCTTTCTTT.